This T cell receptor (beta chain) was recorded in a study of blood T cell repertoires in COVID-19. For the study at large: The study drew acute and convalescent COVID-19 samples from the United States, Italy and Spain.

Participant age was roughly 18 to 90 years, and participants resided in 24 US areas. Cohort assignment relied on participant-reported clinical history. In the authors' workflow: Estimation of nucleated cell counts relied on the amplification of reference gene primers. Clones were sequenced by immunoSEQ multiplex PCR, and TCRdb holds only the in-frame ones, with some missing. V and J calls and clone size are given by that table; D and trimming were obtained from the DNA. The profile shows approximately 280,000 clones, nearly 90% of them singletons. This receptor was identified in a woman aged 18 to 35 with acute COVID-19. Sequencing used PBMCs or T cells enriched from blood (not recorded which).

CDR3 sequence: CASSSGTAFF. Written as DNA, the CDR3 is TGTGCCAGCAGTTCAGGAACAGCTTTCTTT. This chain uses TRBV6-5 with TRBJ1-1; D is unclear. V shed 4 bases and J shed 10 bases, with 7 bases lying between them. This CDR3 has 10 amino acids. CDR1 is MNHEY and CDR2 is SVGAGI in the germline V gene.